A single sample is the source of the 2 T cell receptor beta chains below, sequenced in a study of cytomegalovirus exposure and HLA in healthy donors (dated by TCRdb to 2017 to 2019). Library prep was done by the immunoSEQ multiplex PCR assay. For the multiplex PCR, a mixture combining 60 forward primers for TCR Vbeta segments and 13 reverse primers for TCR Jbeta segments was used. TCRdb mirrors the immuneACCESS table, restricted to in-frame sequences. Some clones are absent from its copies; in checked studies, under half trace to an unresolved V gene, and the reason for the others is unknown. The sample table lists 95,000 to 130,000 clones, 79% of them with a count of one. Around 4.5% of the sample belongs to the ten largest clones. Sequencing was done on a sample of PBMCs. These receptors were taken from a man aged 25-40 years in good health and CMV-seropositive.

The chain employs TRBV28 and TRBJ2-6; D gene unclear. The V end lost 5 bases, the J end lost 0 bases, and 5 bases lay between the germline ends. Germline V gene data show CDR1 as MDHEN and CDR2 as SYDVKM. The CDR3 covers 14 residues. CDR3 coding DNA: TGTGCCAGCAGTACAAACTCTGGGGCCAACGTCCTGACTTTC. Amino acid sequence: CASSTNSGANVLTF.

The chain joins TRBV7-2 to TRBJ2-5, with TRBD2 matching over 11 bases. Germline-derived CDR1 and CDR2 are SGHTA and FQGNSA. The CDR3 extends over 16 amino acids. With 4 bases clipped from V and 3 bases from J, the junction kept 7 bases outside the gene matches. The CDR3 DNA reads TGTGCCAGCAGCTCCGACCCACTAGCGGGGGAAGAGACCCAGTACTTC. Its translation is CASSSDPLAGEETQYF.